This T cell receptor beta chain is from a study of shared clonotypes between healthy human individuals. Study-level points and caveats: Sharing of clonotypes among donors was expected to vary with sequencing depth.

The CDR3 consists of 12 residues. Germline CDR1 is SQVTM and CDR2 is ANQGSEA. Trimming cost V 4 bases and J 5 bases, with 9 bases left between them. With regard to this clone: What it binds is not known.

Assay used: immunoSEQ multiplex PCR; TCRdb lists only in-frame clones, some missing. The sample includes hundreds of thousands of clones, about 82% seen only once; the top ten take about an eighth. Everyone who donated was a Caucasian adult who lived in Nashville, Tennessee. The study used approximately 90 million PBMCs per unsorted sample for genomic DNA. The rearrangement uses TRBV29-1 and TRBJ1-5, with D unresolved. The sequence came from a woman aged 40 to 55 in good health. Some clones in this sample may be carry-over from other donors' samples. Material: PBMCs. The CDR3 DNA is TGCAGCGTTGGGGTTCTCGATCAGCCCCAGCATTTT. The encoded protein is CSVGVLDQPQHF.